Reported below is one T cell receptor (beta chain). Its matching antigen is unknown. The junction had 8 bases not matched to a gene; V was cut back by 11 bases and J by 6 bases. The CDR3 runs 13 residues. Germline V lookup: CDR1 MNHNS, CDR2 SASEGT. TCRdb called the 5' RACE reads again in MiXCR, with one record for every CDR3 protein. This sample has around 300,000 distinct CDR3 sequences, with 10% to 15% found just once. These data originate in a study of T cells after yellow fever vaccination. Turning to the study itself: For low cell numbers, libraries were made with SMART-Seq v4 Ultra Low Input.

Study results and caveats: CD4 and CD8 compartments shared a small share of clonotypes, likely from convergent recombination.

This sequence joins TRBV6-1 and TRBJ2-3; 10 nucleotides match TRBD1. The source material was CD4+ T cells sorted from PBMCs, sampled 45 days after the yellow fever booster vaccination. This receptor was identified in a young man who received the YFV17D yellow fever vaccine. The CDR3 protein is CASGTGVSDTQYF. CDR3 coding DNA: TGTGCCTCCGGGACAGGGGTTTCTGATACGCAGTATTTT.